Listed here is a single TCR beta chain. No antigen is known for it. Here immunoSEQ multiplex PCR was the method, and the copy in TCRdb shows in-frame clones only, minus some. The sample yields around 53,000 clones, 70% to 80% seen once. This sample was included in a study of memory CD4+ T cells and cytomegalovirus serostatus. Study results and caveats: Median bootstrapped AUC for CMV status was about 0.96 originally, 0.75 to 0.91 US-trained. Each of approximately 73 CMV-associated TCRbeta sequences occurred in one to five individuals.

CDR1 is GTSNPN, CDR2 SVGIG, per germline (reference sequence). The V end lost 4 bases, the J end lost 0 bases, and 7 bases lay between the germline ends. CDR3 length: 13 residues. The sort gate was single viable CD3+CD4+CD8-CD45RO+ cells for memory CD4+ T cells. This clonotype was obtained from an adult in good health and CMV-seronegative. The sample consisted of memory CD4+ T cells from blood. The rearrangement joins TRBV30 to TRBJ2-1; D is unresolved. The CDR3 here is CAWKRSSYNEQFF. The CDR3 nucleotides read TGTGCCTGGAAACGGAGCTCCTACAATGAGCAGTTCTTC.